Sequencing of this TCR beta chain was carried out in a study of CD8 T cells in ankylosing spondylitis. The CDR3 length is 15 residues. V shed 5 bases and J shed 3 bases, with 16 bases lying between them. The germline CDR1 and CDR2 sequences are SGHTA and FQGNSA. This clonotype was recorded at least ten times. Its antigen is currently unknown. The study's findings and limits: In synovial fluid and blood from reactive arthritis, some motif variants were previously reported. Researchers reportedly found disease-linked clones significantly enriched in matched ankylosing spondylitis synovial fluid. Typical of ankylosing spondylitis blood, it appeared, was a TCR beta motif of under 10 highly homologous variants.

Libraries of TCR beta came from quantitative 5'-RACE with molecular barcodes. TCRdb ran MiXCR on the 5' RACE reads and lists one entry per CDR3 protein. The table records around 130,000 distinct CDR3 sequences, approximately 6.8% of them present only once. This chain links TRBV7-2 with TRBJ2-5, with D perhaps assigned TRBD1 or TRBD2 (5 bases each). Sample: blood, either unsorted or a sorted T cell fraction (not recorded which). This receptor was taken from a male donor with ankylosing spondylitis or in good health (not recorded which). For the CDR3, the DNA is TGTGCCAGCAGCAGACCCGGGACCGTAGAAGAGACCCAGTACTTC. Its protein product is CASSRPGTVEETQYF. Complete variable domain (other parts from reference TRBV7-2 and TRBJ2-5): GAGVSQSPSNKVTEKGKDVELRCDPISGHTALYWYRQSLGQGLEFLIYFQGNSAPDKSGLPSDRFSAERTGGSVSTLTIQRTQQEDSAVYLCASSRPGTVEETQYFGPGTRLLVL.